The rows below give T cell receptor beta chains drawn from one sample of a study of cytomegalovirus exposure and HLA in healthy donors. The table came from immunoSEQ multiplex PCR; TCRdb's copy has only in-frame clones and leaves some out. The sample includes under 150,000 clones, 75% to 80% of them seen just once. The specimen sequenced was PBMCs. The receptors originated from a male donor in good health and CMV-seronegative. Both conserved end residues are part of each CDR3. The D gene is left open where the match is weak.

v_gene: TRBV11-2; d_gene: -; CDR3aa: CASTTWGSDTQYF
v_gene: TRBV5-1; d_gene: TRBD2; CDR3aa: CASSLATSGTTDTQYF
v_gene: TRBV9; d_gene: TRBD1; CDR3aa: CASSGAGRTGTYEQYF
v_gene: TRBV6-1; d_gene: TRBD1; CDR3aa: CASSDVGQGTDTQYF
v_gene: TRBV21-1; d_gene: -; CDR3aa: CASSKGHFFNYGYTF
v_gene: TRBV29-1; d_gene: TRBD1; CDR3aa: CSVTGGATNEKLFF
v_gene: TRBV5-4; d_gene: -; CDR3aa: CASSLDSQGTQYF
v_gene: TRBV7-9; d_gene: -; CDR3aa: CASSPHGRGKNNEQFF
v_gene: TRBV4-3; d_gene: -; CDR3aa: CASSQGPGAGDGGAFF
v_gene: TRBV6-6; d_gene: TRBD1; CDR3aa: CATRDRGEHNEQFF
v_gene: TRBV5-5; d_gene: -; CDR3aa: CASSTTGFFEQYF
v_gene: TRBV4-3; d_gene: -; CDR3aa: CASSQGGGINTEAFF
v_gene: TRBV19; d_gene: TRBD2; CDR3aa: CASSLLAGDTDTQYF
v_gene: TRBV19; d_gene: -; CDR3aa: CASSIDHGTGAYEQYF
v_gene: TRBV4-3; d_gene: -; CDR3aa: CASSRTQGSHEQYF
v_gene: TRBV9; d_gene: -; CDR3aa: CASSVGQGGTQYF
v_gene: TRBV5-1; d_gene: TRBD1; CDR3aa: CASSLGTGRETQYF
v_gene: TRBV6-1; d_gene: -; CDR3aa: CASSTGFETEAFF
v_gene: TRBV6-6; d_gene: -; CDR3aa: CASSLQGKGTEAFF
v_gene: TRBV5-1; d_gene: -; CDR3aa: CASSWVTGETEAFF
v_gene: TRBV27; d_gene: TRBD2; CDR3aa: CASSLGGKEGTGELFF
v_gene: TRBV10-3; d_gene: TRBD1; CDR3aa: CAITKQGIDTEAFF
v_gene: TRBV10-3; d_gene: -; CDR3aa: CAIMSTGELFF
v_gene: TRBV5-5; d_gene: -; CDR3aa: CASSLVYSRNQPQHF
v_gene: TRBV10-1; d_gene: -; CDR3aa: CASSFTNTEADTQYF
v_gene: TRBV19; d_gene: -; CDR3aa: CASSIQGGRGNTEAFF
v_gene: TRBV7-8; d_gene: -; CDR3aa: CASSLSPSLRGYTF
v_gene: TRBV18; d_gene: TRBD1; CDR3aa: CASSPGQGITEAFF
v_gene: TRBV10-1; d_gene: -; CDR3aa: CASSESSSYNEQFF
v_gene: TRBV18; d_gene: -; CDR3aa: CASSPQENTEAFF
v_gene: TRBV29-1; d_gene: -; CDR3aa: CSVWANTEAFF
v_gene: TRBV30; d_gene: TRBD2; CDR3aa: CAWNLLAGGWGEQFF
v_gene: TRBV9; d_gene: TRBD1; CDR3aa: CASSAGGTDNQPQHF
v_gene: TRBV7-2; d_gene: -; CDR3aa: CASSLASRGGAGGYTF
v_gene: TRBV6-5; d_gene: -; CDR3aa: CASSYHGGEETQYF
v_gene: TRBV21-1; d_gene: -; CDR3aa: CASSKPGQLNTEAFF
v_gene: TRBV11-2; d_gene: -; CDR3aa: CASSLGGQMNTEAFF
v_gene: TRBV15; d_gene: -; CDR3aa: CATSRDQGRAETQYF
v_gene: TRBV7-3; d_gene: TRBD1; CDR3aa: CASSLPTSFTGGETQYF
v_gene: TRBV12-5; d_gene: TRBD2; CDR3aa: CASGPGLGTYEQYF
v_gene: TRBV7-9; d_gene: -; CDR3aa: CASSQTAQETQYF
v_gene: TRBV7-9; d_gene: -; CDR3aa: CASSLVSGWFGNTIYF
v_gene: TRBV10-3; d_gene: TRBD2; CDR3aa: CAIRPGLAEYDNEQFF
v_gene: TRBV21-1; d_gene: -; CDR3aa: CASSKEGLATETQYF
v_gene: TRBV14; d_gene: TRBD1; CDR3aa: CASSLGQASEQYF
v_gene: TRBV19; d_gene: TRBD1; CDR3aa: CASKTGGNQPQHF
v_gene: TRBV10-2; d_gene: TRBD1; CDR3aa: CASAPRDRGAGELFF
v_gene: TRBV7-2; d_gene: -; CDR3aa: CASSLAGSRETQYF